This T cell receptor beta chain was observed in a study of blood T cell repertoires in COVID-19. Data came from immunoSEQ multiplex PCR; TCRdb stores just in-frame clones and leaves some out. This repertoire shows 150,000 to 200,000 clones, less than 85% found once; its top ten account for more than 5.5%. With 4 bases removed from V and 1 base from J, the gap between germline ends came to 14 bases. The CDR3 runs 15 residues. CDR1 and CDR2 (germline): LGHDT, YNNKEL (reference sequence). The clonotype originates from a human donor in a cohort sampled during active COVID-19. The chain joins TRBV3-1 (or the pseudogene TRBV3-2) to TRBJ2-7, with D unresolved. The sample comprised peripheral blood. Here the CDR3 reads CASSRTMGPSYEQYF. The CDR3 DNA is TGTGCCAGCAGCCGCACTATGGGTCCATCCTACGAGCAGTACTTC.